This T cell receptor beta chain stems from a study of CD8 T cells in Susac syndrome. In the study overall: Clinical remission applied to about 8 sequenced Susac syndrome patients, and six had active disease. Broader study findings: In total CD8+ repertoires, sixteen Susac-specific public clones were found, and CD8+ TEMRA repertoires had roughly five.

To note about this clonotype: Its antigen is currently unknown.

FACS enriched CD8+ TEMRA cells, while bulk CD8+ and CD4+ were negatively isolated. The CDR3 runs 16 residues. The germline V gene has CDR1 MNHEY and CDR2 SVGEGT. With 2 bases removed from V and 1 base from J, the gap between germline ends came to 12 bases. Random hexamers were used to reverse transcribe an amount of about 0.45 to 1 ug RNA. An immunoSEQ multiplex PCR amplified TCR beta CDR3 over 54 Vbeta and 13 Jbeta. TCRdb reprocessed the immunoSEQ multiplex PCR reads with MiXCR, giving one entry per CDR3 protein. The top ten hold 0.41% of the sample, which has 84,000 or so distinct CDR3 sequences, approximately 96% seen once.

This clonotype originated in a human donor with Susac syndrome. V gene TRBV6-2 or TRBV6-3 combines with J gene TRBJ1-5; tentative D call: TRBD1 (5 bases). The sequencing input was CD8+ T cells from PBMCs. The CDR3 reads CASSYRPGQSNQPQHF. The CDR3 nucleotides are TGTGCCAGCAGTTACCGTCCAGGACAAAGCAATCAGCCCCAGCATTTT.